This TCR beta chain was observed in a study of blood T cell repertoires in COVID-19. At the level of the study: Acute-phase and convalescent COVID-19 samples originated in the United States, Italy and Spain. Sources were T cells, B-cell-depleted T cells, or PBMCs; the material itself was cDNA or gDNA.

Trimming took 2 bases from V and 6 from J, leaving 14 bases between them. This CDR3 is built from 14 residues. Germline V CDR1 and CDR2: MNHEY, SMNVEV (reference sequence). In Seattle, patients joined the study during active infection and were tracked longitudinally. Authors' processing steps: Researchers report that nucleated cell counts were estimated from reference gene primer amplification. TCRdb keeps only in-frame clones here, not all; method: immunoSEQ multiplex PCR. That table gives V, J and clone size, and the DNA gave D and trimming. The table includes some 110,000 clones, approximately 74% detected once.

The chain combines TRBV27 with TRBJ2-7, with D possibly matching TRBD1 (7 bases). The sequence derives from a man older than 75 with COVID-19, enrolled during active disease. Sequenced sample: peripheral blood. CDR3 amino acids: CASSLRQGGGEQYF. CDR3 nucleotides: TGTGCCAGCAGTTTAAGGCAGGGGGGAGGCGAGCAGTACTTC.